Listed below are T cell receptor beta chains from one sample, sequenced in a study of vaccination and CD4 T cells after COVID-19. The antigens these receptors bind are not known. In TCRdb, the PCR reads were re-called with MiXCR into one record per CDR3 protein. The table shows about 17,000 distinct CDR3 sequences, with approximately 50% occurring only once. What was sequenced was CD4+ T cells from blood, cultured in vitro. Receptors originate from a human donor who had recovered from COVID-19. CDR3s include the opening cysteine and the closing phenylalanine or tryptophan. The D gene is left open where the match is weak. For some rows the clone size is stated as once, few or many, or as a class when expanded; others skip it.

v_call	j_call	d_call	clone_size	cdr3_length	cdr3_aa	cdr3_nt
TRBV11-2	TRBJ2-1	.	.	15	CASSLDRLRDTGQFF	TGTGCCAGCAGCTTAGATCGATTGCGGGACACCGGTCAGTTCTTC
TRBV30	TRBJ1-5	.	.	14	CAWSARGGNQPQHF	TGTGCCTGGAGTGCCAGGGGCGGCAATCAGCCCCAGCATTTT
TRBV20-1	TRBJ2-7	TRBD1	.	14	CSARTRDRVYEQYF	TGCAGTGCTAGAACCCGGGACAGGGTCTACGAGCAGTACTTC
TRBV12-3/TRBV12-4	TRBJ1-2	TRBD1	few	15	CASSLGRGQGYGYTF	TGTGCCAGCAGTTTAGGTAGGGGGCAGGGCTATGGCTACACCTTC
TRBV7-2	TRBJ1-2	TRBD1	.	14	CASSLAGTGLGYTF	TGTGCCAGCAGCTTAGCTGGGACAGGGCTTGGCTACACCTTC
TRBV6-2/TRBV6-3	TRBJ1-5	.	.	12	CASSYRTQPQHF	TGTGCCAGCAGTTATCGGACCCAGCCCCAGCATTTT
TRBV20-1	TRBJ2-7	.	.	15	CSARDVGRGSYEQYF	TGCAGTGCTAGAGACGTAGGACGGGGTTCCTACGAGCAGTACTTC
TRBV12-3/TRBV12-4	TRBJ1-1	.	.	14	CASSLSSEGAEAFF	TGTGCCAGCAGCCTGAGCAGTGAAGGGGCTGAAGCTTTCTTT
TRBV4-2	TRBJ2-4	.	.	16	CASSQVSAEGKVVQYF	TGTGCCAGCAGCCAAGTCTCAGCGGAGGGAAAAGTGGTTCAGTACTTC
TRBV2	TRBJ1-5	.	few	15	CASSGLGANNQPQHF	TGTGCCAGCAGCGGTCTGGGAGCCAACAATCAGCCCCAGCATTTT
TRBV10-3	TRBJ1-2	.	.	15	CAISDGVGGAYGYTF	TGTGCCATCAGTGATGGTGTGGGGGGGGCCTATGGCTACACCTTC
TRBV11-3	TRBJ1-2	.	.	17	CASSPRDTRLANYGYTF	TGTGCCAGCAGCCCCCGGGACACCCGATTAGCTAACTATGGCTACACCTTC
TRBV7-3	TRBJ1-2	.	few	16	CASSLTASRANYGYTF	TGTGCCAGCAGCTTAACAGCGTCGCGAGCTAACTATGGCTACACCTTC
TRBV14	TRBJ2-7	TRBD2	.	16	CASSFRTSGTFYEQYF	TGTGCCAGCAGCTTTCGGACTAGCGGGACTTTCTACGAGCAGTACTTC
TRBV7-9	TRBJ1-2	.	once	14	CASSLGRLGYGYTF	TGTGCCAGCAGCTTGGGGCGTTTAGGGTACGGCTACACCTTC
TRBV2	TRBJ1-5	.	.	14	CASGSRVGNQPQHF	TGTGCCAGCGGATCCAGGGTGGGCAATCAGCCCCAGCATTTT
TRBV20-1	TRBJ2-7	TRBD1	.	15	CSAPQTGTGSYEQYF	TGCAGTGCTCCCCAGACCGGGACAGGGTCCTACGAGCAGTACTTC
TRBV28	TRBJ1-5	.	.	13	CASSPFRGQPQHF	TGTGCCAGCTCTCCATTCCGGGGTCAGCCCCAGCATTTT
TRBV6-1	TRBJ2-3	TRBD1	few	16	CASRGDRAISTDTQYF	TGTGCCAGCAGGGGGGACAGGGCGATTAGCACAGATACGCAGTATTTT
TRBV9	TRBJ1-2	TRBD1	once	15	CASSSQGQGRSGYTF	TGTGCCAGCAGCTCTCAGGGACAGGGAAGGAGTGGCTACACCTTC
TRBV2	TRBJ1-2	.	once	14	CASSENIWDYGYTF	TGTGCCAGCAGTGAAAACATCTGGGACTATGGCTACACCTTC
TRBV11-1	TRBJ2-3	.	.	14	CASSPPTGTDTQYF	TGTGCCAGCAGCCCCCCAACCGGGACAGATACGCAGTATTTT
TRBV7-2	TRBJ2-7	.	few	14	CASSFSPSSYEQYF	TGTGCCAGCAGCTTTAGCCCAAGCTCCTACGAGCAGTACTTC
TRBV5-4	TRBJ2-7	TRBD1	.	15	CASSLAGTGGYEQYF	TGTGCCAGCAGCTTGGCCGGGACAGGGGGCTACGAGCAGTACTTC
TRBV5-5	TRBJ1-5	.	few	15	CASSYLQGNNQPQHF	TGTGCCAGCAGCTATCTACAGGGAAACAATCAGCCCCAGCATTTT
TRBV28	TRBJ1-2	.	.	13	CASSTHSDYGYTF	TGTGCCAGCAGTACACACTCAGACTATGGCTACACCTTC
TRBV21-1	TRBJ1-5	.	few	18	CASSNVPTFGTGEQPQHF	TGTGCCAGCAGCAATGTACCGACCTTTGGGACAGGGGAACAGCCCCAGCATTTT
TRBV18	TRBJ2-7	.	.	14	CASSPTRRTHEQYF	TGTGCCAGCTCACCAACGAGGCGGACCCACGAGCAGTACTTC
TRBV7-9	TRBJ1-5	.	.	13	CASSFDGGQPQHF	TGTGCCAGCAGCTTCGATGGGGGTCAGCCCCAGCATTTT
TRBV5-1	TRBJ2-5	TRBD2	.	16	CASSRGLAGGGETQYF	TGCGCCAGCAGCCGGGGACTAGCGGGAGGAGGAGAGACCCAGTACTTC